This paragraph reports one T cell receptor (beta chain). The antigen remains unidentified. The PCR had 60 Vbeta and 13 Jbeta primers. Using immunoSEQ multiplex PCR, the repertoire was profiled, and TCRdb retains in-frame clones only, with some absent. The sample has 200,000 to 250,000 clones, around 80% seen once. Per germline, CDR1 SGHTA and CDR2 FQGNSA. Trimming at V came to 7 bases and at J to 2 bases, leaving 7 bases not matched to a gene. This CDR3 comprises 15 residues. The record originates from a study of cytomegalovirus exposure and HLA in healthy donors. Overall study results and limits: According to reports, the classifier identified cytomegalovirus status with high specificity and sensitivity.

The sequence was obtained from a man in his fifties in good health and CMV-seronegative. The J gene is TRBJ2-7, the V gene TRBV7-2; 11 positions agree with TRBD1. The sample taken for sequencing was PBMCs. The CDR3 spells CASTPGQGVTYEQYF. The CDR3 DNA is TGTGCCAGCACCCCGGGACAGGGGGTTACCTACGAGCAGTACTTC.